This T cell receptor (beta chain) was observed in a study of blood T cell repertoires in COVID-19. The wider study: Whether acute or convalescent, the COVID-19 samples came from the United States, Italy and Spain.

This clone has ten or more counts. The CDR3 covers 16 residues. J gave up 2 bases and V 6 bases, and 11 bases lay outside the gene matches. The V gene's germline CDR1 is LNHDA and CDR2 SQIVND (reference sequence). Libraries were prepared by immunoSEQ multiplex PCR; TCRdb keeps only in-frame clonotypes and omits some of them. This repertoire shows about 260,000 clones, more than 75% found once; its top ten account for about 5%. Sequencing was done on a sample of peripheral blood. V and J are TRBV19 and TRBJ2-7, with 9 bases identical to TRBD2. This clonotype was sampled from a woman aged 60-75 years with COVID-19, enrolled during active disease. The CDR3 here is CASSPSPPSGTYEQYF. For the CDR3, the DNA is TGTGCCAGTAGCCCCTCCCCCCCTAGCGGGACCTACGAGCAGTACTTC. The whole variable domain, remainder taken from reference TRBV19 and TRBJ2-7, is DGGITQSPKYLFRKEGQNVTLSCEQNLNHDAMYWYRQDPGQGLRLIYYSQIVNDFQKGDIAEGYSVSREKKESFPLTVTSAQKNPTAFYLCASSPSPPSGTYEQYFGPGTRLTVT.